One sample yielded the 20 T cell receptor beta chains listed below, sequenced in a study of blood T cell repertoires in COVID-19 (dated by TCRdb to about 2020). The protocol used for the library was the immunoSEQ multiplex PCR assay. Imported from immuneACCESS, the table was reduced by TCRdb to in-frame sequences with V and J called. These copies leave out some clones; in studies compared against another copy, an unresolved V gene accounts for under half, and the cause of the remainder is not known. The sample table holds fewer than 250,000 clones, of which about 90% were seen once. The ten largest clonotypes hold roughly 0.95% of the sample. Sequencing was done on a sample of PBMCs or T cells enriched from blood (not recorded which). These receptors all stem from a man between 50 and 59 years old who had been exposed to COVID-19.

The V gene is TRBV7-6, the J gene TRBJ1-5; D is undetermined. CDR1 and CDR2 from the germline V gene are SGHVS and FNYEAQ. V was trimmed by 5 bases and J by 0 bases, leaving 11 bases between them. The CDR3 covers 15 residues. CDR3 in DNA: TGTGCCAGCAGCCGAGGCGGGGATAGCAATCAGCCCCAGCATTTT. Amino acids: CASSRGGDSNQPQHF.

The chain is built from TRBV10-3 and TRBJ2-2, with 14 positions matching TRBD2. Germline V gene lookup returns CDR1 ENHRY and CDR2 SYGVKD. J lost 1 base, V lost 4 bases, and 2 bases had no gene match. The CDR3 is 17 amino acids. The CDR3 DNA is TGTGCCATCAGTGGGACTAGCGGGAGGTTGAACACCGGGGAGCTGTTTTTT. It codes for CAISGTSGRLNTGELFF.

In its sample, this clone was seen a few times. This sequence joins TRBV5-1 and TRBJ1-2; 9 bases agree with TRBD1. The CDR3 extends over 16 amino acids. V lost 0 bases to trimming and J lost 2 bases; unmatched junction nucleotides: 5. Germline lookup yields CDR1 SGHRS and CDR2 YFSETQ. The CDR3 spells CASSLEGQGLNYGYTF. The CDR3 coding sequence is TGCGCCAGCAGCTTGGAGGGACAGGGCCTCAACTATGGCTACACCTTC.

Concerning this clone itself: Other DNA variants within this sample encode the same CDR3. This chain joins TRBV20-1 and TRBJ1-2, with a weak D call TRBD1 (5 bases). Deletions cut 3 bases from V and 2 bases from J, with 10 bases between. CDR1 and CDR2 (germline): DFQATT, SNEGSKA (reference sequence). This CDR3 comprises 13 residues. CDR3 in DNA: TGCAGTGCTAGTAGCCAGGGCAACTATGGCTACACCTTC. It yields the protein CSASSQGNYGYTF.

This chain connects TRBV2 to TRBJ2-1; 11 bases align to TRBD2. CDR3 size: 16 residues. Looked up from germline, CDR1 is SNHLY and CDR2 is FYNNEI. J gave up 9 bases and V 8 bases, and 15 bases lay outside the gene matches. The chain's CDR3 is CASLWVAGGPLSEQFF. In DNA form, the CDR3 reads TGTGCCAGCCTTTGGGTAGCGGGAGGGCCATTGAGTGAGCAGTTCTTC.

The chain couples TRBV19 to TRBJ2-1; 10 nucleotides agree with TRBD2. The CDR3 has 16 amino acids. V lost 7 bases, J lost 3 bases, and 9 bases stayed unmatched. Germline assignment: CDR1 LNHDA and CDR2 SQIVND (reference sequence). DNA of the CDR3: TGTGCCAGTAACCCTAGCGGGAGTGGTATCTACAATGAGCAGTTCTTC. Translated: CASNPSGSGIYNEQFF.

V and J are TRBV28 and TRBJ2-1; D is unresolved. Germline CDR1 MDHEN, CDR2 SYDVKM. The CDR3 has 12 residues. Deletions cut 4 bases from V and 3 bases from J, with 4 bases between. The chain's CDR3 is CASSSIYNEQFF. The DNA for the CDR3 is TGTGCCAGCAGTTCAATCTACAATGAGCAGTTCTTC.

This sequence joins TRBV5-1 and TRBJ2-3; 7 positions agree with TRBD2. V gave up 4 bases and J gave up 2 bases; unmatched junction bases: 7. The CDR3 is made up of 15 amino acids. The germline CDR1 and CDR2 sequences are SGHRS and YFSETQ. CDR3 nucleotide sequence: TGCGCCAGCAGCCCCTTAGCGGGTAACACAGATACGCAGTATTTT. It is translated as CASSPLAGNTDTQYF. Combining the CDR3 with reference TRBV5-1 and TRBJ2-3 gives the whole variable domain KAGVTQTPRYLIKTRGQQVTLSCSPISGHRSVSWYQQTPGQGLQFLFEYFSETQRNKGNFPGRFSGRQFSNSRSEMNVSTLELGDSALYLCASSPLAGNTDTQYFGPGTRLTVL.

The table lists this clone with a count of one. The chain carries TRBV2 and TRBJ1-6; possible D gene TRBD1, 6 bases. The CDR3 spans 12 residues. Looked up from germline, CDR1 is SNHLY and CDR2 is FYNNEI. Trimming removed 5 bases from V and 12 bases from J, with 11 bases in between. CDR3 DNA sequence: TGTGCCAGCAGTCCACAGGGATTACCCCTCCACTTT. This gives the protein CASSPQGLPLHF.

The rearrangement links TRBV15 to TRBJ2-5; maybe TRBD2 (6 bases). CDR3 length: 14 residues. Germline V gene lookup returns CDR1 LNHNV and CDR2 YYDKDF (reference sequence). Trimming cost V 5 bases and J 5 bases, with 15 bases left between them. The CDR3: CATSPEGGWETQYF. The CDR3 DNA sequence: TGTGCCACCAGCCCTGAGGGAGGTTGGGAGACCCAGTACTTC.

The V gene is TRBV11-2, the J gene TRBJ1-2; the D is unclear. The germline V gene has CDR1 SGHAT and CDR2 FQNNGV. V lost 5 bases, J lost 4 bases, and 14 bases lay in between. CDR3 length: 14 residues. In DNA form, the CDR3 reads TGTGCCAGCAGCGGGCTCCGGGAGCCCTATGGCTACACCTTC. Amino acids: CASSGLREPYGYTF.

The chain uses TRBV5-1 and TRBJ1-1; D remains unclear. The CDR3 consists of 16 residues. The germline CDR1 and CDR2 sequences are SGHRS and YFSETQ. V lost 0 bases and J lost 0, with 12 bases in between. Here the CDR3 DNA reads TGCGCCAGCAGCTTGGCGGCACAGCTATTGAACACTGAAGCTTTCTTT. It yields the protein CASSLAAQLLNTEAFF.

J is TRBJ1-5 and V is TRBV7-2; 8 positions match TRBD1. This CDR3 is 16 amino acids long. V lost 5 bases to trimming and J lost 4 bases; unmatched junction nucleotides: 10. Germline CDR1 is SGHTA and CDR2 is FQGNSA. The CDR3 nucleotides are TGTGCCAGCAGCCAAGGGGGCACAGGGGGAAATCAGCCCCAGCATTTT. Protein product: CASSQGGTGGNQPQHF.

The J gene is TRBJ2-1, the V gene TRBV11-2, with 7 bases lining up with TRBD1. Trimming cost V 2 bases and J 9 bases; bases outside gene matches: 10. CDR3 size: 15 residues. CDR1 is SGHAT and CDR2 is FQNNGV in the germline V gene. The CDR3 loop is CASSLSRGNMGEQFF. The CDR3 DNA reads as TGTGCCAGCAGCTTAAGCAGGGGGAATATGGGTGAGCAGTTCTTC.

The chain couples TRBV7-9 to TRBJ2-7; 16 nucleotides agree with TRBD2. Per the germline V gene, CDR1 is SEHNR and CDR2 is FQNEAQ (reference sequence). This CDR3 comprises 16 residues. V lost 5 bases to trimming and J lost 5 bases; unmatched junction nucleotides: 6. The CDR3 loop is CASSQGTSGGADEQYF. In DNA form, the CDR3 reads TGTGCCAGCAGCCAAGGGACTAGCGGGGGGGCGGACGAGCAGTACTTC.

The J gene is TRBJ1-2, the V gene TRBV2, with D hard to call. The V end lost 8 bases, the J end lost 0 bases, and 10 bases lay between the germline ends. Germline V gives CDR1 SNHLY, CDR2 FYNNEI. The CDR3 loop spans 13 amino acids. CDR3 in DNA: TGTGCCAGCCTTTCCCAGGCTAACTATGGCTACACCTTC. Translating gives CASLSQANYGYTF.

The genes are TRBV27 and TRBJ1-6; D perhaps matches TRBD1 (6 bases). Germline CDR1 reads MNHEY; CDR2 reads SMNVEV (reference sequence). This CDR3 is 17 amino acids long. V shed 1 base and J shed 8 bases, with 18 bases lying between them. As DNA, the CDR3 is TGTGCCAGCAGTTTATATCCTGGGCAGGGGAATTATTCACCCCTCCACTTT. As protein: CASSLYPGQGNYSPLHF.

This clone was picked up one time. Here the CDR3 DNA reads TGTGCCAGCAGCTTATCAGGGATGAACGAGCAGTACTTC. This gives the protein CASSLSGMNEQYF. V and J are TRBV7-9 and TRBJ2-7; D might be TRBD1 (5 bases). Germline V gene sequence: CDR1 SEHNR, CDR2 FQNEAQ (reference sequence). V was cut by 2 bases and J by 5 bases, with 10 bases left in between. The CDR3 has 13 amino acids.

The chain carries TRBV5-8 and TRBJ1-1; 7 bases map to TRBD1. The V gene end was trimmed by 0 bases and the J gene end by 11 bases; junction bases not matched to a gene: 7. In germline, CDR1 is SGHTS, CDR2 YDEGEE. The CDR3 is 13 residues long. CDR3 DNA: TGTGCCAGCAGCTTGGTACAGGGGCTGGGGGCTTTCTTT. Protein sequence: CASSLVQGLGAFF.

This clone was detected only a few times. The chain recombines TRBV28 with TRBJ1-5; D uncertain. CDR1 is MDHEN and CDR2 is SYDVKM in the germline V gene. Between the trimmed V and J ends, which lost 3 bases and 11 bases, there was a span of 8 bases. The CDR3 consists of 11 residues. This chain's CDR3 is CASSFVGTQHF. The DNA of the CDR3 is TGTGCCAGCAGTTTTGTCGGGACCCAGCATTTT. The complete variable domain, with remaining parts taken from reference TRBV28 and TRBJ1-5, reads DVKVTQSSRYLVKRTGEKVFLECVQDMDHENMFWYRQDPGLGLRLIYFSYDVKMKEKGDIPEGYSVSREKKERFSLILESASTNQTSMYLCASSFVGTQHFGDGTRLSIL.